The 5 T cell receptor beta chains given below trace back to one sample, sequenced in a study of blood T cell repertoires in COVID-19. Here immunoSEQ multiplex PCR was the method, and the copy in TCRdb shows in-frame clones only, minus some. This table holds over 45,000 clones, about 91% found once. The sequenced sample consisted of peripheral blood. The source is a woman aged 60-70 years with COVID-19, enrolled during active disease.

V usage is TRBV28 and J usage is TRBJ2-1, with 9 bases matching TRBD2. The CDR3 covers 12 residues. Germline CDR1 and CDR2: MDHEN and SYDVKM. Trimming at V came to 2 bases and at J to 14 bases, leaving 4 bases not matched to a gene. The CDR3 region has the DNA TGTGCCAGCAGTTTACAACAGCGGGGGGAGTTCTTC. Translated, it gives CASSLQQRGEFF.

The CDR3 loop is CASYRTSSAGNEQFF. The CDR3 DNA follows: TGTGCCAGCTATCGTACTTCGTCGGCGGGCAATGAGCAGTTCTTC. The chain is built from TRBV2 and TRBJ2-1, with D perhaps TRBD2 (5 bases). Germline CDR1 and CDR2: SNHLY and FYNNEI. Trimming left V 8 bases short and J 6 bases short, with 20 bases between. This CDR3 spans 15 amino acids. Filled out from reference TRBV2 and TRBJ2-1, the complete variable domain reads EPEVTQTPSHQVTQMGQEVILRCVPISNHLYFYWYRQILGQKVEFLVSFYNNEISEKSEIFDDQFSVERPDGSNFTLKIRSTKLEDSAMYFCASYRTSSAGNEQFFGPGTRLTVL.

The V gene is TRBV6-5, the J gene TRBJ1-2; the D gene is possibly TRBD1 (6 bases). The CDR3 covers 15 residues. Trimming stripped 0 bases from V and 8 bases from J, with 16 bases between. The V gene's germline CDR1 is MNHEY and CDR2 SVGAGI. The CDR3 here is CASSYSGGEVKGYTF. The CDR3 region has the DNA TGTGCCAGCAGTTACTCAGGGGGGGAGGTTAAGGGCTACACCTTC.

The chain carries TRBV11-3 and TRBJ1-6, with TRBD1 matching over 9 bases. Trimming removed 1 base from V and 8 bases from J; junction bases left unmatched: 12. Per germline, CDR1 SGHNT and CDR2 YENEEA. The CDR3 runs 18 residues. The CDR3 loop is CASSLGSTGGRGDSPLHF. The DNA of the CDR3 is TGTGCCAGCAGCTTAGGATCGACAGGGGGACGAGGTGATTCACCCCTCCACTTT.

This clone was counted ten times or more. The chain carries TRBV5-1 and TRBJ2-7; possible D gene TRBD1, 7 bases. The CDR3 runs to 18 residues. Trimming pared 0 bases from V and 6 bases from J, leaving 25 bases between. Germline V gene sequence: CDR1 SGHRS, CDR2 YFSETQ. CDR3 sequence: CASSLEGTESTRGFEQYF. The CDR3 coding sequence is TGCGCCAGCAGCTTGGAGGGGACAGAGTCCACCCGGGGGTTCGAGCAGTACTTC.